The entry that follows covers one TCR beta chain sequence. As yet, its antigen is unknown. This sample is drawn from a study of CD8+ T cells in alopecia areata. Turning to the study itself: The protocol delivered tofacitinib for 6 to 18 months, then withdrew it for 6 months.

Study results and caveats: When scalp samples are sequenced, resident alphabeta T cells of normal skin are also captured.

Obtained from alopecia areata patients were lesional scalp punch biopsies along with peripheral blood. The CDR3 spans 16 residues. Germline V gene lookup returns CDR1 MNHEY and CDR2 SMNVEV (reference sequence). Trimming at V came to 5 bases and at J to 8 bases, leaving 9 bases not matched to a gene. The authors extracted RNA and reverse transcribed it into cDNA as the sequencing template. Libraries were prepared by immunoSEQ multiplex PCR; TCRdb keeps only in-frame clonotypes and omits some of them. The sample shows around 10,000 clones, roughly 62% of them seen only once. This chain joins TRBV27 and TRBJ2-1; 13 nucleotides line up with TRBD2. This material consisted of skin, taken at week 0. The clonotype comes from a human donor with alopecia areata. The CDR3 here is CASSARTSGSLYEQFF. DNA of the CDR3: TGTGCCAGCAGTGCCCGGACTAGCGGGAGTCTCTATGAGCAGTTCTTC.